Listed below are T cell receptor beta chains from one sample, sequenced in a study of PD-L1 blockade in urothelial cancer. Generated by immunoSEQ multiplex PCR, the TCRdb table keeps only in-frame clones and is missing some. The profile covers some 35,000 clones, with roughly 90% appearing a single time and more than 6.5% taken by the ten largest. The specimen was PBMCs, collected around atezolizumab (anti-PD-L1) treatment. The receptors derive from a man aged 65 to 79 with urothelial cancer. CDR3s include the opening cysteine and the closing phenylalanine or tryptophan. Fields, in order: clone size, V gene, J gene, CDR3 protein. Part of the rows lack a size; the others show once, few, many or a class for expanded clones.

once	TRBV18	TRBJ2-1	CASSPLSGGGYNEQFF
.	TRBV27	TRBJ1-5	CASSLDSTGGGQPQHF
.	TRBV7-8	TRBJ2-2	CASSLVASSGSPANTGELFF
.	TRBV30	TRBJ1-5	CAWSGAGERGNQPQHF
.	TRBV6-5	TRBJ2-7	CASSYAPGHQSYEQYF
.	TRBV29-1	TRBJ1-2	CSGGRTGGDGYTF
.	TRBV27	TRBJ2-7	CASSSSKGLAGVSEQYF
once	TRBV11-2	TRBJ2-1	CASSLAGGFYNEQFF
.	TRBV11-2	TRBJ2-1	CASSLEAGVGNEQFF
.	TRBV4-1	TRBJ2-1	CASSQGLADIGQFF
.	TRBV10-3	TRBJ1-1	CAISGIDRGTEAFF
.	TRBV7-2	TRBJ1-2	CASSLRGGGHYGYTF
.	TRBV6-6	TRBJ2-3	CASSRLAGGWDTQYF
.	TRBV7-2	TRBJ2-2	CASSLWGLAGVGKTGELFF
.	TRBV28	TRBJ2-7	CASSPPGLPYEQYF
.	TRBV18	TRBJ2-7	CASSPYSSSYEQYF
.	TRBV2	TRBJ2-3	CASSYGQSAQYF
.	TRBV13	TRBJ2-7	CASSLTSGRPHEQYF
.	TRBV28	TRBJ2-2	CATPRVAGANTGELFF
.	TRBV15	TRBJ2-2	CATSTSGNTGELFF
.	TRBV6-6	TRBJ2-2	CASSQGQGGGELFF
few	TRBV7-3	TRBJ2-2	CASSSTTSGRPTGELFF
.	TRBV13	TRBJ2-1	CASSLIWAKGEYNEQFF
.	TRBV5-1	TRBJ2-2	CASSLARYREYTGELFF
.	TRBV5-8	TRBJ2-7	CASSSTGGSLSYEQYF
few	TRBV27	TRBJ2-1	CASAYTRTNEQFF
.	TRBV5-1	TRBJ2-2	CASSLAAVNTGELFF
.	TRBV19	TRBJ1-2	CASSIAGTARGYTF
once	TRBV18	TRBJ1-2	CASSPGGQGASYGYTF
few	TRBV4-1	TRBJ2-1	CASSQGTFTNEQFF
.	TRBV27	TRBJ2-1	CASSYRNNEQFF
.	TRBV10-2	TRBJ1-5	CASSESGGGNQPQHF
.	TRBV27	TRBJ2-6	CASSFSGAGGANVLTF
.	TRBV5-4	TRBJ2-2	CASSLGGAYTGELFF
.	TRBV25-1	TRBJ2-7	CASSGGYEQYF
.	TRBV28	TRBJ2-1	CASTRQGNRNEQFF
.	TRBV9	TRBJ2-3	CASSVLLRANADTQYF
.	TRBV7-8	TRBJ2-3	CASSLAATSKGDTQYF
.	TRBV2	TRBJ2-7	CASSSLDYSYEQYF
.	TRBV7-4	TRBJ1-1	CASSLWDSEITVEAFF
.	TRBV7-2	TRBJ2-1	CASSSPGLAISEQFF
.	TRBV10-1	TRBJ2-2	CASRGQVSGELFF
few	TRBV5-1	TRBJ2-1	CASSSRDGGSYNEQFF
.	TRBV5-1	TRBJ2-2	CASSELGLAAANTGELFF
.	TRBV19	TRBJ2-3	CASSIAERADTQYF
.	TRBV5-1	TRBJ2-7	CASSLAGQSYEQYF
few	TRBV4-2	TRBJ2-7	CASSQGIASYEQYF
.	TRBV29-1	TRBJ2-1	CSVVLGGGGNEQFF
.	TRBV5-1	TRBJ2-2	CASSLQGQGAAGELFF
.	TRBV30	TRBJ2-1	CAWGPSGTSYNEQFF
few	TRBV27	TRBJ1-5	CASSSTGGNQPQHF
.	TRBV6-1	TRBJ2-7	CASSRQGDIYEQYF
.	TRBV6-1	TRBJ2-7	CASSPSGVRYEQYF
.	TRBV12-2	TRBJ1-1	CASRLARTGFCTEAFF
.	TRBV28	TRBJ1-1	CASSLGRGGNTEAFF
.	TRBV7-2	TRBJ2-2	CASSLVELAGGSNTGELFF
.	TRBV29-1	TRBJ2-1	CSVAPGPNEQFF